The clone carrying this T cell receptor (beta chain) showed up many times. The antigen is unknown. The TCRbeta library was prepared with unique molecular identifiers. In TCRdb, the PCR reads were re-called with MiXCR into one record per CDR3 protein. The sample holds hundreds of thousands of distinct CDR3 sequences, almost 8% seen once. Trimming took off 3 bases at V and 3 bases at J, with 13 bases between the two ends. Germline values: CDR1 SGHRS, CDR2 YFSETQ. This CDR3 region has 15 residues. The data were taken from a study of T-cell reconstitution after alpha-beta-depleted transplantation in children. Study-level findings and limits: Several hundred rapidly expanded clones from non-depleted graft cells reportedly supplied alpha-beta T cells about two months post-transplant. T-cell counts and diversity at one year following transplant were attributed mainly to newly produced T cells.

The rearrangement uses TRBV5-1 and TRBJ2-1; either TRBD1 or TRBD2 may supply D (5 bases each). The TCR comes from a female patient aged 2 to 10 who had a stem cell transplant for Fanconi anemia, so the T cells may come from the graft donor. Here the sequenced sample was peripheral blood, taken 360 days after TCRalphabeta/CD19-depleted stem cell transplant. The CDR3 region has the DNA TGCGCCAGCAGCTCCTCGGGACGAAACTACAATGAGCAGTTCTTC. Its protein is CASSSSGRNYNEQFF.